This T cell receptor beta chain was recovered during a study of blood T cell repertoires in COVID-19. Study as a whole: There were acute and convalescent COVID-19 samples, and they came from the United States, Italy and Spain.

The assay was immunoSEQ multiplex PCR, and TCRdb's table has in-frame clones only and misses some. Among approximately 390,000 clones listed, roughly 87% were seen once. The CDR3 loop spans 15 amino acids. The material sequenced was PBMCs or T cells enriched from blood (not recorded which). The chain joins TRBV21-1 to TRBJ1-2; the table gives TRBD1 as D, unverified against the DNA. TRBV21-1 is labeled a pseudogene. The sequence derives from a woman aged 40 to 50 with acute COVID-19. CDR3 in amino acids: CASSKGTGVVYGYTF. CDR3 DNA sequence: TGTGCCAGCAGCAAAGGGACAGGGGTCGTCTATGGCTACACCTTC.